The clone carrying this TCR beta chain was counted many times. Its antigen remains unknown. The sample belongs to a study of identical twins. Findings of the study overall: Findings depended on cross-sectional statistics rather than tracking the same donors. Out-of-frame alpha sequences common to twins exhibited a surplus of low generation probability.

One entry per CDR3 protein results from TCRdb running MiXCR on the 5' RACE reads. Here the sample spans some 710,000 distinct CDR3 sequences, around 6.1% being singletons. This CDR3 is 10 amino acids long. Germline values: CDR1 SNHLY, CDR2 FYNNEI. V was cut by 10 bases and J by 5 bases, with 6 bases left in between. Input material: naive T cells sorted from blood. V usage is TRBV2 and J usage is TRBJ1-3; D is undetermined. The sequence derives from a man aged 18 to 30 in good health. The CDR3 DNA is TGTGCCACAGCTAGAAACACCATATATTTT. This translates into CATARNTIYF.